This T cell receptor beta chain is drawn from a study of blood T cells in healthy people across ages. The germline gives CDR1 SGHAT, CDR2 FQNNGV. Trimming took off 8 bases at V and 7 bases at J, with 17 bases between the two ends. CDR3 length: 13 residues. A second PCR, run for roughly 7 to 11 cycles, used a sample-barcoded 5' primer plus a J-beta primer mix. One entry per CDR3 protein, called by TCRdb with MiXCR from the 5' RACE reads. Seen here are about 1.8 million distinct CDR3 sequences, about 50% observed once, and the top ten hold less than 2.5%. Sequenced material: blood. The clonotype was recovered from a woman aged 40 to 50 in good health. The chain couples TRBV11-2 to TRBJ1-2, with unresolved D. The CDR3 region has the DNA TGTGCCAGCCGTGAGGGTGGCCCCCCTGGCTACACCTTC. Translated: CASREGGPPGYTF.